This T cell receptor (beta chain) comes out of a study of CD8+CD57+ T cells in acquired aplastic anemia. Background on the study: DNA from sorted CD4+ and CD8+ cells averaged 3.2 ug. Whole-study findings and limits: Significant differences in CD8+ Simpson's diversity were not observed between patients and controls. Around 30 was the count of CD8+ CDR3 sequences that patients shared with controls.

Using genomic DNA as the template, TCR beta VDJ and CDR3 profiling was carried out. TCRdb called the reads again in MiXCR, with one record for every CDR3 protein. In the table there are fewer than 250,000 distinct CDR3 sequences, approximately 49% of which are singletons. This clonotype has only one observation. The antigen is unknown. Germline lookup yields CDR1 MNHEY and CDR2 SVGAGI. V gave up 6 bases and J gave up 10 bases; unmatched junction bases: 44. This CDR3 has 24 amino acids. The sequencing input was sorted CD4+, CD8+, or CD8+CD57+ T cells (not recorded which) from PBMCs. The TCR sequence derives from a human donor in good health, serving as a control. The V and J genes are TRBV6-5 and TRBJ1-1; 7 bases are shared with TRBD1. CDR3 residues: CASRGGADQPRSSISSTADDRAFF. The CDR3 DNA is TGTGCCAGCAGAGGGGGCGCGGATCAGCCCCGTTCTTCTATCTCTAGCACTGCAGATGACAGAGCTTTCTTT.